The 7 T cell receptor beta chains in this list originate from one sample, sequenced in a study of blood T cell repertoires in COVID-19 (dated by TCRdb to about 2020). Libraries were made using the immunoSEQ multiplex PCR assay. What TCRdb holds here is the immuneACCESS table cut down to in-frame rearrangements. Part of the clones is not present; checked against another copy, under half of the missing clones reflect an unresolved V gene, and the others are unexplained. In all, the sample holds approximately 500,000 clones, and roughly 91% of those were seen once. The ten largest account for about 8% of the sample. The sample comprised peripheral blood. These receptor sequences come from a woman aged 45-60 years with COVID-19, enrolled during active disease.

The chain has TRBV5-4 and TRBJ1-3, with TRBD1 matching over 7 bases. The CDR3 sequence is 16 residues long. Trimming cost V 0 bases and J 4 bases; bases outside gene matches: 7. The germline gives CDR1 SGHNT, CDR2 YYREEE (reference sequence). The CDR3 DNA reads TGTGCCAGCAGCTTGGTCGGCAGGGGGACAGGAAACACCATATATTTT. Residues: CASSLVGRGTGNTIYF.

The chain joins TRBV20-1 to TRBJ2-3, with 9 bases lining up with TRBD2. The germline V gene encodes CDR1 DFQATT and CDR2 SNEGSKA (reference sequence). This CDR3 has 15 residues. Trimming took 3 bases from V and 3 from J; bases not matched to a gene: 7. The CDR3 nucleotides read TGCAGTGCTAGTGAGCTAGCGGGGCCAACAGATACGCAGTATTTT. Its protein product is CSASELAGPTDTQYF.

The CDR3 protein is CASSLRRTGSTEAFF. For the CDR3, the DNA is TGTGCCAGCAGTCTGAGGCGGACAGGGTCCACTGAAGCTTTCTTT. V usage is TRBV27 and J usage is TRBJ1-1; 8 nucleotides line up with TRBD1. The germline V gene has CDR1 MNHEY and CDR2 SMNVEV (reference sequence). This CDR3 is built from 15 residues. J was trimmed by 4 bases and V by 5 bases; bases with no gene match: 9.

The chain recombines TRBV5-1 with TRBJ1-3, with 7 bases fitting TRBD1. The CDR3 has 13 residues. The V segment lost 0 bases and the J segment 10 bases; nucleotides outside the gene matches: 4. CDR1 SGHRS and CDR2 YFSETQ come from the germline V gene. For the CDR3, the DNA is TGCGCCAGCAGCTTGGAGGGGGCAGTAACCATATATTTT. Amino acid sequence: CASSLEGAVTIYF.

DNA for the CDR3: TGTGCCAGCAGCGCGACCGACTACACTAATACGCAGTATTTT. Translation gives CASSATDYTNTQYF. The rearrangement uses TRBV9 and TRBJ2-3, with D possibly TRBD2 on 5 matching bases. Germline values: CDR1 SGDLS, CDR2 YYNGEE. The germline V and J ends were trimmed by 3 bases and 7 bases, with 15 bases remaining between them. The CDR3 runs 14 residues.

The rearrangement links TRBV5-6 to TRBJ2-7; the match to TRBD2 covers 7 bases. The trim removed 4 bases at V and 6 bases at J, leaving 13 bases unmatched. Germline assignment: CDR1 SGHDT and CDR2 YYEEEE. CDR3 size: 15 residues. CDR3 sequence (DNA): TGTGCCAGCAGCCGTAGGGGCTGGCGGGAGAGCGAGCAGTACTTC. Protein: CASSRRGWRESEQYF.

The chain employs TRBV19 and TRBJ2-3; 11 nucleotides line up with TRBD2. Germline trimming cut 3 bases from V and 6 bases from J; bases unmatched to any gene: 2. CDR3 length equals 14 residues. CDR1 is LNHDA, CDR2 SQIVND, per germline (reference sequence). The CDR3 is CASSIRTSGDTQYF. CDR3 nucleotides: TGTGCCAGTAGTATCAGGACTAGCGGGGATACGCAGTATTTT.